This T cell receptor (beta chain) was identified during a study of cytomegalovirus exposure and HLA in healthy donors. Study overall: A previous analysis identified around 120 million unique TCR beta sequences derived from about 180 million T cells. Study observations and caveats: When a later analysis compared HLA-associated TCR beta chains with equally common others, the HLA-associated chains turned out to be more clonally expanded and to have lower generation probabilities.

This clone was observed once. Its antigen remains unknown. Amplification used 60 Vbeta primers and 13 Jbeta primers. As processed by the authors: In a later analysis, 80 million or so unique TCR beta chains included roughly 11 million shared by two or more donors. Assay: immunoSEQ multiplex PCR; the TCRdb copy retains only in-frame clones and omits some. The V and J calls and clone size are taken from that table; D and trimming were inferred from the DNA. The table has some 91,000 clones, roughly nine tenths seen once. V lost 3 bases to trimming and J lost 8 bases; unmatched junction nucleotides: 4. This CDR3 comprises 13 residues. The germline CDR1 and CDR2 sequences are MNHEY and SMNVEV (reference sequence).

The sample taken for sequencing was PBMCs. V usage is TRBV27 and J usage is TRBJ1-2; 9 positions match TRBD1. This TCR was recovered from a young man in good health and CMV-seropositive. The CDR3 protein is CASSFRTGVGYTF. The DNA of the CDR3 is TGTGCCAGCAGTTTCCGGACAGGGGTCGGCTACACCTTC.